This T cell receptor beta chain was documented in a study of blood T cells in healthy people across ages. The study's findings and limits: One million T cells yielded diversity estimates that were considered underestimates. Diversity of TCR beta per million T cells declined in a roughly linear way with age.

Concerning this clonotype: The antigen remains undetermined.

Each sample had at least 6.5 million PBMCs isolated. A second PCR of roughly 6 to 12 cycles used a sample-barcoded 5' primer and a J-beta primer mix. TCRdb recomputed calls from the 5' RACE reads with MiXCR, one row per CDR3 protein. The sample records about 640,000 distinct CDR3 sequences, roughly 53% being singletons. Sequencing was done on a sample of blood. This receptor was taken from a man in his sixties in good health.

CDR3 sequence (DNA): TGTGCCACCAGCAGGGGAGGGTACGGATCCTACGAGCAGTACTTC. Its translation is CATSRGGYGSYEQYF. The rearrangement joins TRBV15 to TRBJ2-7; 7 nucleotides align to TRBD2. J gave up 1 base and V 3 bases, and 6 bases lay outside the gene matches. The CDR3 is 15 amino acids. In germline, CDR1 is LNHNV, CDR2 YYDKDF (reference sequence).